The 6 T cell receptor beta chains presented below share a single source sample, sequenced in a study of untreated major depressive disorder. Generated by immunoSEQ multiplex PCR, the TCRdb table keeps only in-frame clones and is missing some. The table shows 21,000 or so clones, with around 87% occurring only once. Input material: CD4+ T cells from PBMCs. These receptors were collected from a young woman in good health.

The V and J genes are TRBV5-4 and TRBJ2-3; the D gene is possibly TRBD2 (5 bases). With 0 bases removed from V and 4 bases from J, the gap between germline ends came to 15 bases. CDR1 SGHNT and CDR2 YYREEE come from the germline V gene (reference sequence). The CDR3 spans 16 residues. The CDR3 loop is CASSLAGVGDADTQYF. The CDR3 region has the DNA TGTGCCAGCAGCTTGGCCGGGGTGGGAGATGCAGATACGCAGTATTTT.

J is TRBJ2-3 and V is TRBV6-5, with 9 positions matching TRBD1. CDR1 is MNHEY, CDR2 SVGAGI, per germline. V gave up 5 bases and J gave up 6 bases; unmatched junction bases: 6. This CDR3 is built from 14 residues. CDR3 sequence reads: CASSQGTGMDTQYF. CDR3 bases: TGTGCCAGCAGTCAGGGGACAGGGATGGATACGCAGTATTTT.

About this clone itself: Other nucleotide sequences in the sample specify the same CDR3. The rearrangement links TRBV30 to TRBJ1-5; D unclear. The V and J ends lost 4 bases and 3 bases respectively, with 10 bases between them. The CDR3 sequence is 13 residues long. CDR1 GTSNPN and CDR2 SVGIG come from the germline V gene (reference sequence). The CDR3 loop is CAWNRNSNQPQHF. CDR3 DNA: TGTGCCTGGAATCGGAACTCCAATCAGCCCCAGCATTTT. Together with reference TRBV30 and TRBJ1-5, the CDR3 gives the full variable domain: SQTIHQWPATLVQPVGSPLSLECTVEGTSNPNLYWYRQAAGRGLQLLFYSVGIGQISSEVPQNLSASRPQDRQFILSSKKLLLSDSGFYLCAWNRNSNQPQHFGDGTRLSIL.

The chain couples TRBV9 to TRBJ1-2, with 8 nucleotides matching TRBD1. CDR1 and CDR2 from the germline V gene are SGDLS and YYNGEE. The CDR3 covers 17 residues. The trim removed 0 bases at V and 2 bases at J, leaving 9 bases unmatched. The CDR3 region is CASSVGLPGQGNYGYTF. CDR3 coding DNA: TGTGCCAGCAGCGTAGGGCTCCCTGGACAGGGAAACTATGGCTACACCTTC.

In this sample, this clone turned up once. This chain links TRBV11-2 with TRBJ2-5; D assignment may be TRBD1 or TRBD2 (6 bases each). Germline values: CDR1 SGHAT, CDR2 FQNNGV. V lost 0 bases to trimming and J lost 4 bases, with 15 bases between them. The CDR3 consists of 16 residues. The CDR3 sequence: CASSLDRGGTRETQYF. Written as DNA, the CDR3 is TGTGCCAGCAGCTTAGATAGAGGGGGGACGCGAGAGACCCAGTACTTC.

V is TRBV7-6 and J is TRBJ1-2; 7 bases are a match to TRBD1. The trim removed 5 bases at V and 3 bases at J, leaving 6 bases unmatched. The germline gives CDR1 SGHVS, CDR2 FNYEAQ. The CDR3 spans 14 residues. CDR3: CASSRRQGDYGYTF. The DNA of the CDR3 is TGTGCCAGCAGCCGGAGACAGGGCGACTATGGCTACACCTTC.